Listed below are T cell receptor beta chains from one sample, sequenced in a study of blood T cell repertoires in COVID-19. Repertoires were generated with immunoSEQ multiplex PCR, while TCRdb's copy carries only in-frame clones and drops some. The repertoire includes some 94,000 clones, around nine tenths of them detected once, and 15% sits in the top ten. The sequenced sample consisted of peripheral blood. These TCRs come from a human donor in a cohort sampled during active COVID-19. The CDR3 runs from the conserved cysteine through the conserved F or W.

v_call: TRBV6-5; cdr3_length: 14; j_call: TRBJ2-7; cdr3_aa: CATFRRDRGNEQYF
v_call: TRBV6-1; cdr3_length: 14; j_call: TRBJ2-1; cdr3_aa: CASREDRSSEEQFF
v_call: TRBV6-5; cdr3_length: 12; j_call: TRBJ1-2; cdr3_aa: CASSYGGYGYTF
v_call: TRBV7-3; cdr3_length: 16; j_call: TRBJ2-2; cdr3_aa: CASSLTRQENTGELFF
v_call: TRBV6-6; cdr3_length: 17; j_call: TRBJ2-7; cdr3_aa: CASSRNRLAGAKDEQYF
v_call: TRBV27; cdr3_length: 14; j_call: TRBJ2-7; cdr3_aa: CASSLSLAAYEQYF
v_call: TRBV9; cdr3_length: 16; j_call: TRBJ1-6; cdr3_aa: CASSVDSAAAGSPLHF
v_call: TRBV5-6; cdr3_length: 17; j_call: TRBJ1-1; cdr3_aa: CASSLEGAGGSYTEAFF
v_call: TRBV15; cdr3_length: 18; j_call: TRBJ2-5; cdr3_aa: CATSIQIQYRGGGETQYF
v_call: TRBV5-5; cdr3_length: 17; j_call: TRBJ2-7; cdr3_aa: CASSFSVSPGDPYEQYF
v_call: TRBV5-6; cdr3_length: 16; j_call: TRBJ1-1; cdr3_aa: CASSQIDSFSGTEAFF
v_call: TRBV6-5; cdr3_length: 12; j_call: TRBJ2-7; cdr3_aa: CASRGTGYEQYF
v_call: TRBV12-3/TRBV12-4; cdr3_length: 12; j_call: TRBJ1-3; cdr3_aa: CASTAGGNTIYF
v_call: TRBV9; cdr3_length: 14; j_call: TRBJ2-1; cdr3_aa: CASSVWEGANEQFF
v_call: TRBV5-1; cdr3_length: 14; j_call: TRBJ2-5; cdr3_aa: CASWDTAGAETQYF
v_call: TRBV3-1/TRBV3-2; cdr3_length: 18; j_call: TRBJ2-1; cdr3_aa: CASSQDLRRGALYNEQFF
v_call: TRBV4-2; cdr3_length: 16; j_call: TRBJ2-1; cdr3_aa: CASSAAASDFYNEQFF
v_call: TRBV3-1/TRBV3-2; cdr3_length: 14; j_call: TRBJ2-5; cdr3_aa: CATANGQDQETQYF
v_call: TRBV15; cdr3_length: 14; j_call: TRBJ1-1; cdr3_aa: CATSPGQGITEAFF
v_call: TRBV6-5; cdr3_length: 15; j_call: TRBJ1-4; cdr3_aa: CASRNGDLGGEKLFF
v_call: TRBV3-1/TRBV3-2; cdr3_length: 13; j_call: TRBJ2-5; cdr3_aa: CASSQTRVETQYF
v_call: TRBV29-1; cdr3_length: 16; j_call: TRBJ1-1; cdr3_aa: CSVSGPRGSFYTEAFF
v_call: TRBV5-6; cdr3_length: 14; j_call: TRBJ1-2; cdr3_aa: CASSFGDSPYGYTF
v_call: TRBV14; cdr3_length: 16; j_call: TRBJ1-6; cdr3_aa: CASSQGDFWGNSPLHF
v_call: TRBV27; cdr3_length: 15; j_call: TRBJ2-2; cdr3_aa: CASRGLAGGLGELFF
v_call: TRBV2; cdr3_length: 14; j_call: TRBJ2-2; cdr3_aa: CASSKTSGLGELFF
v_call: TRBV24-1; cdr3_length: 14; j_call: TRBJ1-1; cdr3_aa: CATRPGTANTEAFF
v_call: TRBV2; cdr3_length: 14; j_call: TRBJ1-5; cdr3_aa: CASSAGTGVQPQHF
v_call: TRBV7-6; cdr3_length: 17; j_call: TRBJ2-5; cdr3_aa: CASSSGSRTSNQETQYF
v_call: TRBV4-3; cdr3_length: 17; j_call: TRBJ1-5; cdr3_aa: CASSQVPHLSGNQPQHF
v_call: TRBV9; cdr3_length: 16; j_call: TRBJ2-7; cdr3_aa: CASSGREGGGSYEQYF
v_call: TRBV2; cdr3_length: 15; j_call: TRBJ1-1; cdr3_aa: CASIRALQGDTEAFF
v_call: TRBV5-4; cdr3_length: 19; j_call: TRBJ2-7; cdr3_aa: CASSFSPGTSGRTSYEQYF
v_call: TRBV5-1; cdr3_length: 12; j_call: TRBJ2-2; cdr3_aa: CASSSGRGELFF
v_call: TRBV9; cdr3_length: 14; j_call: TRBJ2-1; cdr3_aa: CASSVLAAYNEQFF
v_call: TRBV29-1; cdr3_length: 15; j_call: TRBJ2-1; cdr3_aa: CSVDRGQLSYNEQFF
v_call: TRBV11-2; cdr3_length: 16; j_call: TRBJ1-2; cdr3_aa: CASSSDRGRVSYGYTF
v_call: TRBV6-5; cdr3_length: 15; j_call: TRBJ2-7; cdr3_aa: CASRRQILSSYEQYF
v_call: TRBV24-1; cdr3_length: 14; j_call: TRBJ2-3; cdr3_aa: CATSDPTRGDTQYF
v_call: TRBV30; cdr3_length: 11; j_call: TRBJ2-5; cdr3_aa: CAWRLSETQYF
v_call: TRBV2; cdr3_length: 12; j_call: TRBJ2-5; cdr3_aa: CASRTSGETQYF
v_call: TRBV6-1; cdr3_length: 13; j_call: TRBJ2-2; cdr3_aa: CASSEMAGGELFF
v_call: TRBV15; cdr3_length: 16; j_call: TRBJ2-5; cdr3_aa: CATSRDRAQGLETQYF